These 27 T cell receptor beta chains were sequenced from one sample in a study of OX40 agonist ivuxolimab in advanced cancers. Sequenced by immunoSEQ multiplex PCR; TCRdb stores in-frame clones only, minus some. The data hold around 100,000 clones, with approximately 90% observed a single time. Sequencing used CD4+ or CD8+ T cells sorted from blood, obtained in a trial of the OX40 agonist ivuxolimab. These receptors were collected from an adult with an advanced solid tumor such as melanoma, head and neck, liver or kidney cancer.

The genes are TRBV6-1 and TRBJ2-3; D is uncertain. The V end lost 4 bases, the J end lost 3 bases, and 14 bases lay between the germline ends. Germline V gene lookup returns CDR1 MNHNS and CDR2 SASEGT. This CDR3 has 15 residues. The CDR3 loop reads CASSVQFVGTDTQYF. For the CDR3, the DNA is TGTGCCAGCAGTGTTCAGTTTGTTGGGACAGATACGCAGTATTTT.

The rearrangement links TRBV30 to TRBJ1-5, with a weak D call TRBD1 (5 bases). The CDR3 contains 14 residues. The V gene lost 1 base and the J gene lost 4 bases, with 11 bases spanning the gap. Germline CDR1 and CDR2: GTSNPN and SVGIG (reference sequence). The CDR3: CAWSGGQGNQPQHF. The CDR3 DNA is TGTGCCTGGAGTGGAGGGCAGGGAAATCAGCCCCAGCATTTT.

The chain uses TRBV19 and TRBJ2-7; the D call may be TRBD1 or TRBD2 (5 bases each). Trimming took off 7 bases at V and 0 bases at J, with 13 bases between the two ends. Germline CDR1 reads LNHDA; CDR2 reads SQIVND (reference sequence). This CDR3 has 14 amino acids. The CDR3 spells CASTGSRGSYEQYF. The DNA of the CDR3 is TGTGCCAGTACGGGCTCGAGGGGCTCCTACGAGCAGTACTTC.

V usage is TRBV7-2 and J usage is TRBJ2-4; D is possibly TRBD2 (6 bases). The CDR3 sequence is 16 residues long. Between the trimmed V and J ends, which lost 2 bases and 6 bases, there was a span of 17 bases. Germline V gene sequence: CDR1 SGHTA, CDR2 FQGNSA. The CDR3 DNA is TGTGCCAGCAGCTTAAAGACGACTAGTGGGCCAAACATTCAGTACTTC. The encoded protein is CASSLKTTSGPNIQYF. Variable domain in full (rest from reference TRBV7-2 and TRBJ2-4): GAGVSQSPSNKVTEKGKDVELRCDPISGHTALYWYRQSLGQGLEFLIYFQGNSAPDKSGLPSDRFSAERTGGSVSTLTIQRTQQEDSAVYLCASSLKTTSGPNIQYFGAGTRLSVL.

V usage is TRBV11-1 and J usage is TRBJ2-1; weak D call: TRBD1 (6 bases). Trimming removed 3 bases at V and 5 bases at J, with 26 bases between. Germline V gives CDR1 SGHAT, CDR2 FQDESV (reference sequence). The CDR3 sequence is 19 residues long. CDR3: CASSFKNRDKKGYDNEQFF. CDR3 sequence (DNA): TGTGCCAGCAGCTTCAAAAACCGGGACAAGAAGGGGTATGACAATGAGCAGTTCTTC.

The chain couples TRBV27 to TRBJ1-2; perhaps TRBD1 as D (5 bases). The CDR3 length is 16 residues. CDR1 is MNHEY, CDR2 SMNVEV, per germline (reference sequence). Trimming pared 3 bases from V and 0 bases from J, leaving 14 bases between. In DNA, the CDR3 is TGTGCCAGCAGTTTTTTAGGGGCATTAGCTAACTATGGCTACACCTTC. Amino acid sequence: CASSFLGALANYGYTF.

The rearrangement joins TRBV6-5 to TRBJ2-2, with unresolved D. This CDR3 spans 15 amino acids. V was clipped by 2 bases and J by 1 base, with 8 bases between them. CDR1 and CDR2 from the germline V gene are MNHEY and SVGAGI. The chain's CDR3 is CASSYQQGNTGELFF. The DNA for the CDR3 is TGTGCCAGCAGTTACCAACAAGGGAACACCGGGGAGCTGTTTTTT.

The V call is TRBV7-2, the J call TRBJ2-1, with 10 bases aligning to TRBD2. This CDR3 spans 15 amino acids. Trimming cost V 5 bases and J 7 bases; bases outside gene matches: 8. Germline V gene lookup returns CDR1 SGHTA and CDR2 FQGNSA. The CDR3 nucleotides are TGTGCCAGCAGCACCAGCGGGAGGGTCGAGAATGAGCAGTTCTTC. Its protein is CASSTSGRVENEQFF.

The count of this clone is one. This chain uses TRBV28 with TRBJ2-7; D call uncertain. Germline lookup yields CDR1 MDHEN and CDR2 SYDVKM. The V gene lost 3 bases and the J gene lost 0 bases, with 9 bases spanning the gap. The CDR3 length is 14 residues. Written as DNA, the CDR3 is TGTGCCAGCAGTTTCCAGTTACCCTCCTACGAGCAGTACTTC. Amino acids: CASSFQLPSYEQYF. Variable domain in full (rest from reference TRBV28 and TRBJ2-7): DVKVTQSSRYLVKRTGEKVFLECVQDMDHENMFWYRQDPGLGLRLIYFSYDVKMKEKGDIPEGYSVSREKKERFSLILESASTNQTSMYLCASSFQLPSYEQYFGPGTRLTVT.

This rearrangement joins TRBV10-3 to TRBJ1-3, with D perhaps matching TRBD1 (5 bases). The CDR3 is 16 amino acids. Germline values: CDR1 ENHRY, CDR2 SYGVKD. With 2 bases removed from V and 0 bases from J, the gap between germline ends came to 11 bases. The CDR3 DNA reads TGTGCCATCAGTGAGAGACAGACCCTCTCTGGAAACACCATATATTTT. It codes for CAISERQTLSGNTIYF.

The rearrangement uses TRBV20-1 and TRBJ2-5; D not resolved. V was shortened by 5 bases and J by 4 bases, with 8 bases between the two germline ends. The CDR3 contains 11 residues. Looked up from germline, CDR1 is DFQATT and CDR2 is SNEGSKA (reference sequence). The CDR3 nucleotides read TGCAGTGCTCGACTGCTAGAGACCCAGTACTTC. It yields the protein CSARLLETQYF.

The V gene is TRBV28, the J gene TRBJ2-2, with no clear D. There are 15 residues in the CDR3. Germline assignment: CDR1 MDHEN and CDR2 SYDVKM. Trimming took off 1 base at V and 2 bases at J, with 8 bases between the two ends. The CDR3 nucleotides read TGTGCCAGCAGTTTATCCGCACCAAACACCGGGGAGCTGTTTTTT. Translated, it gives CASSLSAPNTGELFF.

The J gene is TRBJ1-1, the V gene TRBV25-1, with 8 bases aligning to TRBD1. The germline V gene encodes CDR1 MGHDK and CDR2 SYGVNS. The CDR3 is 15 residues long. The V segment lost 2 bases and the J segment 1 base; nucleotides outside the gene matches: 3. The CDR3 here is CASSEPGQGNTEAFF. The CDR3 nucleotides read TGTGCCAGCAGTGAACCCGGACAGGGGAACACTGAAGCTTTCTTT.

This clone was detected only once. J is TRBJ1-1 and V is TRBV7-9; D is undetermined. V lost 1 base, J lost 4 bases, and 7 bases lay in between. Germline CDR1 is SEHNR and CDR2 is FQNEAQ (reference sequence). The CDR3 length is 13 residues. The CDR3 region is CASSLGWATEAFF. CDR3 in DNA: TGTGCCAGCAGCTTAGGGTGGGCCACTGAAGCTTTCTTT.

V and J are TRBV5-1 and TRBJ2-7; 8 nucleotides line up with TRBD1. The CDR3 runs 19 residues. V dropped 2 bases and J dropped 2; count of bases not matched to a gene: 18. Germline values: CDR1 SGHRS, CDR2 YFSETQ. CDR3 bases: TGCGCCAGCAGCTTCCAGGGGGCGATTCGGGGATCGCAGGCCTACGAGCAGTACTTC. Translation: CASSFQGAIRGSQAYEQYF. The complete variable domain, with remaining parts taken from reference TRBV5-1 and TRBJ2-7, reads KAGVTQTPRYLIKTRGQQVTLSCSPISGHRSVSWYQQTPGQGLQFLFEYFSETQRNKGNFPGRFSGRQFSNSRSEMNVSTLELGDSALYLCASSFQGAIRGSQAYEQYFGPGTRLTVT.

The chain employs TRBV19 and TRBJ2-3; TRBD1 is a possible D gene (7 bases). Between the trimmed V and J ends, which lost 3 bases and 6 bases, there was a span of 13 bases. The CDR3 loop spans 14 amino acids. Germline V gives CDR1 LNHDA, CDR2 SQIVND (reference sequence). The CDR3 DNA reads TGTGCCAGTAGTATCAGGGGGGCTAGGGATACGCAGTATTTT. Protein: CASSIRGARDTQYF. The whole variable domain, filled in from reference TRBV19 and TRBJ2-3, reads DGGITQSPKYLFRKEGQNVTLSCEQNLNHDAMYWYRQDPGQGLRLIYYSQIVNDFQKGDIAEGYSVSREKKESFPLTVTSAQKNPTAFYLCASSIRGARDTQYFGPGTRLTVL.

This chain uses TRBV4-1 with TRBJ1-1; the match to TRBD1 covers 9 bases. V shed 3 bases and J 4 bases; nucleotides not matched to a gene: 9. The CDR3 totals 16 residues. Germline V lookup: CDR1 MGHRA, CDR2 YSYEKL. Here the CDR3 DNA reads TGCGCCAGCAGCCAGGGACAGCACAGGGGGCCCACTGAAGCTTTCTTT. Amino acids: CASSQGQHRGPTEAFF.

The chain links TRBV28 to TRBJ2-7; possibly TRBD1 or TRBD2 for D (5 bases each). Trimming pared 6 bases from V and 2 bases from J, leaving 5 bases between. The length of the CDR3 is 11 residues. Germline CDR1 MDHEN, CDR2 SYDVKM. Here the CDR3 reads CASRGAYEQYF. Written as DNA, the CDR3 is TGTGCCAGCAGGGGGGCCTACGAGCAGTACTTC. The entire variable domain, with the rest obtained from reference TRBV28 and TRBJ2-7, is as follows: DVKVTQSSRYLVKRTGEKVFLECVQDMDHENMFWYRQDPGLGLRLIYFSYDVKMKEKGDIPEGYSVSREKKERFSLILESASTNQTSMYLCASRGAYEQYFGPGTRLTVT.

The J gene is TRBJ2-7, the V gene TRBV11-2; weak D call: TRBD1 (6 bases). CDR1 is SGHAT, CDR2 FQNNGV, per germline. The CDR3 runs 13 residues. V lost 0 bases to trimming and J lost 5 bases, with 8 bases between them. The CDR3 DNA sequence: TGTGCCAGCAGCTTAGACAGGGGAGACGAGCAGTACTTC. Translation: CASSLDRGDEQYF.

In DNA form, the CDR3 reads TGTGCCAGCAGACCTGAAGGGGCAGGCCAGGGGGCAGGTTTTAATGGCTACACCTTC. Translating it yields CASRPEGAGQGAGFNGYTF. The chain recombines TRBV28 with TRBJ1-2, with 8 nucleotides matching TRBD1. Germline CDR1 and CDR2: MDHEN and SYDVKM. J gave up 6 bases and V 6 bases, and 24 bases lay outside the gene matches. The CDR3 consists of 19 residues.

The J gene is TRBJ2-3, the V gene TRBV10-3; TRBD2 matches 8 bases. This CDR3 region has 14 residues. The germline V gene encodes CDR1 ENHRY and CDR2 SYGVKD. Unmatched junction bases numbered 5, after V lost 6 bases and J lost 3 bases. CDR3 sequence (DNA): TGTGCCATCAGGGGGGGACTAGGGACAGATACGCAGTATTTT. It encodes CAIRGGLGTDTQYF.

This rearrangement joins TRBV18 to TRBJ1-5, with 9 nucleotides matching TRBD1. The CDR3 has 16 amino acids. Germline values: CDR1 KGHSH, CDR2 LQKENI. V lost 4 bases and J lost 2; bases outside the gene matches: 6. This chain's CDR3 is CASSLGTGRRNQPQHF. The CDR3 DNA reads TGTGCCAGCTCACTAGGGACAGGGAGGCGCAATCAGCCCCAGCATTTT.

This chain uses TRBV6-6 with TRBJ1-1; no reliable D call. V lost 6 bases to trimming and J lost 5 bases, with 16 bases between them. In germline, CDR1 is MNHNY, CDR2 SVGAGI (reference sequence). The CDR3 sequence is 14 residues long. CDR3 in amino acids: CASRPGRMDTEAFF. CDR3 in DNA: TGTGCCAGCAGGCCTGGTAGGATGGATACTGAAGCTTTCTTT.

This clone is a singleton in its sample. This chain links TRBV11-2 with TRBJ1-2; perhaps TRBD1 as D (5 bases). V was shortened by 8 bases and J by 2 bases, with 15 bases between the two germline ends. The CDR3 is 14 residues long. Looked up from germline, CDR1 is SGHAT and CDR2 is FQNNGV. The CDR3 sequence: CASGPRGVNYGYTF. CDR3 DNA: TGTGCCAGCGGCCCAAGGGGTGTGAACTATGGCTACACCTTC.

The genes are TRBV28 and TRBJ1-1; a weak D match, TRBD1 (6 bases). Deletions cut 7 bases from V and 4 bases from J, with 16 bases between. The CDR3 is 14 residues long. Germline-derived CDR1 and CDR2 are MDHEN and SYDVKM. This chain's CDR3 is CASTRRGQVTEAFF. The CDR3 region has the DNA TGTGCCAGCACCCGCCGGGGGCAGGTCACTGAAGCTTTCTTT.

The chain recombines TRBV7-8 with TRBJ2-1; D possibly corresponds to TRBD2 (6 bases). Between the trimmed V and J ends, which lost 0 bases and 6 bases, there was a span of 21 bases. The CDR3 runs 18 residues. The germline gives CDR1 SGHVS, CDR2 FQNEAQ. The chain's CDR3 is CASSLARPLASRTNEQFF. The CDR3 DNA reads TGTGCCAGCAGCTTAGCCCGCCCCCTAGCGTCAAGAACCAATGAGCAGTTCTTC.

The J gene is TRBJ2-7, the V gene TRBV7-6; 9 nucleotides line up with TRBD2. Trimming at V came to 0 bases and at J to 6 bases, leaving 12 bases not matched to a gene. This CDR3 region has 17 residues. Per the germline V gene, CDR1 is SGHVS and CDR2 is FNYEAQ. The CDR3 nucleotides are TGTGCCAGCAGCTTAGCTAGCGGGAGAGGAGGAGTGGGCGAGCAGTACTTC. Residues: CASSLASGRGGVGEQYF.